The rows below give T cell receptor beta chains drawn from one sample of a study of cytomegalovirus exposure and HLA in healthy donors. The repertoire was sequenced with immunoSEQ multiplex PCR; TCRdb's copy has only in-frame clones and lacks some. The repertoire consists of hundreds of thousands of clones, with about 86% occurring once and the leading ten covering roughly 2.5%. Sequencing was performed on PBMCs. These receptors were taken from a man younger than 35 in good health and CMV-seronegative. The conserved cysteine and the conserved F or W are not part of the CDR3 here. Each record gives: V gene, CDR3 protein.

TRBV4-3 | ASSQGFSGINEQY
TRBV9 | ASSVWEAGGRYEQY
TRBV7-9 | ASSQWTGTGSPLH
TRBV4-1 | ASSQDYFTGLLISPEAF
TRBV4-3 | ASSQETHGPEAF
TRBV27 | ASSLVGGDQNIQY
TRBV18 | ASSPKPYSNQPQH
TRBV6-5 | ASSYSNAGRAEAF
TRBV14 | ASSPGTAEQY
TRBV9 | ASSANRGGDGYT
TRBV28 | ASGQRDVKQY
TRBV6-6 | ASSYSRLNEKLF
TRBV6-6 | ASVQLAGADNEQF
TRBV5-1 | ASSLGGNRGEQY
TRBV27 | ASSLRDRGAYEQY
TRBV2 | ASSVFYGSYNEQF
TRBV29-1 | SAVGLNGELF
TRBV5-1 | ASSLAPQGVSGNTIY
TRBV5-1 | ASRDRDTGELF
TRBV4-2 | ASSPSSWDSGQVEY
TRBV7-9 | ASTDRVGSNEKLF
TRBV28 | ASSGSWGDPLSYEQY
TRBV10-3 | AISRAGDSYEQY
TRBV4-3 | ASSQGNDRGGEKLF
TRBV19 | ASQTSGSSYEQY
TRBV2 | ASRGTGPGEQF
TRBV29-1 | SPQLGHGYT
TRBV28 | ASSLSGDYHEQY
TRBV4-3 | ASSQDIRTPQH
TRBV12-5 | ASGLERRSDTQY
TRBV7-8 | ASSRNAGGVDSPLH
TRBV29-1 | SVLEGSDTQY
TRBV10-1 | ASSAGVSYEQY
TRBV7-2 | ASNLLARIGVSSGELF
TRBV28 | ASSFRANYGYT
TRBV11-3 | ASSSTASGNTIY
TRBV28 | ASSGGLAGHTDTQY
TRBV28 | ASTGRQGSYQAQH
TRBV7-2 | ASSLGAGDWDTQY
TRBV15 | ATSRDWGGEQY
TRBV10-1 | AITSAGGSDTQY
TRBV18 | ASSPVRDSSYEQY
TRBV7-2 | ASSPAQGGREKLF
TRBV10-3 | AISEVGGASYEQY
TRBV6-4 | ASSATSADEQY
TRBV5-1 | ASSPSPLSRGYGYT
TRBV28 | ASSLPYGNTGELF
TRBV6-5 | ASSYSRGRTDTQY
TRBV11-2 | ASSFLAGGRETQY
TRBV27 | ASSAISNTDTQY
TRBV5-1 | ASSLSGNAYEQY
TRBV27 | ASSSPRTGMFYEQY
TRBV5-4 | ASSRSSKSTDTQY
TRBV21-1 | ACSGGYGGNTIY
TRBV4-3 | ASSQTHPSAGNEQF
TRBV9 | ASSPRGIGGYEQY
TRBV6-1 | ASSEVRGQAF
TRBV28 | ASSPDSTGNTIY
TRBV27 | ASSLSTNSYEQY